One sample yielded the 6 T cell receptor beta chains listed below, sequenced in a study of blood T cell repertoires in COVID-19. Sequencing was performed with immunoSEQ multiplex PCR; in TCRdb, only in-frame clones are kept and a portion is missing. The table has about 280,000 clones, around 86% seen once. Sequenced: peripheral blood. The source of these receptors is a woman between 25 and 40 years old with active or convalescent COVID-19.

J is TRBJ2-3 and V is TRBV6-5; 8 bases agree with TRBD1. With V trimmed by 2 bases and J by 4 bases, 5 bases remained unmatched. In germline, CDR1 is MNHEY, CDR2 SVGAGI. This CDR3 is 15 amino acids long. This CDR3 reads CASSYGQGAADTQYF. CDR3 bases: TGTGCCAGCAGTTACGGGCAGGGGGCTGCAGATACGCAGTATTTT.

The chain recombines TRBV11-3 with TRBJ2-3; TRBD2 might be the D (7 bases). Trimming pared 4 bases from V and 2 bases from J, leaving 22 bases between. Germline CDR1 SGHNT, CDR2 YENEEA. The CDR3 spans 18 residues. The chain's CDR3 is CASSWALLGGEYTDTQYF. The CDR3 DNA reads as TGTGCCAGCAGCTGGGCCCTACTAGGGGGGGAATACACAGATACGCAGTATTTT.

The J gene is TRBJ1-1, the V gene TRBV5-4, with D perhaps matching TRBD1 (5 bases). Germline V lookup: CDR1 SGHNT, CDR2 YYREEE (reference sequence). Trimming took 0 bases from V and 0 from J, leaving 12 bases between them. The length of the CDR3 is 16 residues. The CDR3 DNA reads TGTGCCAGCAGCTTGGGGAGGGGCGGAATGAACACTGAAGCTTTCTTT. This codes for CASSLGRGGMNTEAFF.

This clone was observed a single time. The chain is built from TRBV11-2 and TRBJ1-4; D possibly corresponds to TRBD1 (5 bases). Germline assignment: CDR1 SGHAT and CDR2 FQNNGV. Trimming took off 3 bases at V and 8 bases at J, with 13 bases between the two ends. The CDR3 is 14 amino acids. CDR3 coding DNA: TGTGCCAGCAGCTTTGGGGCCCGGGCAGAAAAACTGTTTTTT. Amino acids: CASSFGARAEKLFF.

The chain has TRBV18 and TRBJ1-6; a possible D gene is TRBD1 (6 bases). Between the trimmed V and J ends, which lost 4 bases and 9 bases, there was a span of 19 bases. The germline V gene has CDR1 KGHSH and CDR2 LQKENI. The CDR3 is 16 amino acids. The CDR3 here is CASSLDRPNPGSPLHF. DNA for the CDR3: TGTGCCAGCTCACTAGACAGGCCAAATCCCGGTTCACCCCTCCACTTT.

The CDR3 loop reads CSVRQVYEQYF. As DNA, the CDR3 is TGCAGCGTTCGACAGGTCTACGAGCAGTACTTC. The rearrangement links TRBV29-1 to TRBJ2-7; TRBD1 is a possible D gene (6 bases). The germline gives CDR1 SQVTM, CDR2 ANQGSEA. The CDR3 sequence is 11 residues long. V was trimmed by 5 bases and J by 3 bases, leaving 8 bases between them.